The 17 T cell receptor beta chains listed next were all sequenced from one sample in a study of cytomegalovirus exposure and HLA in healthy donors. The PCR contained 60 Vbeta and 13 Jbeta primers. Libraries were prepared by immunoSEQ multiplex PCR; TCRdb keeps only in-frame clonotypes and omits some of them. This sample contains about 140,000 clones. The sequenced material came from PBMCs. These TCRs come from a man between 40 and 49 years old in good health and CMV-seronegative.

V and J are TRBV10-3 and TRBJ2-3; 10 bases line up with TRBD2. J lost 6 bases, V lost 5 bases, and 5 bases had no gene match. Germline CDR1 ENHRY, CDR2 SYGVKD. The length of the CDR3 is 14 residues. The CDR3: CAISPSGGQDTQYF. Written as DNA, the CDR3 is TGTGCCATCAGTCCTAGCGGGGGCCAGGATACGCAGTATTTT.

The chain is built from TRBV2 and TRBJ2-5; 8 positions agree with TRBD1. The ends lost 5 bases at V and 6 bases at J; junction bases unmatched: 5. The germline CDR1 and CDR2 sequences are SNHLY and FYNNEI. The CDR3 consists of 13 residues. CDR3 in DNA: TGTGCCAGCAGTTTGGACAGGGTACAGACCCAGTACTTC. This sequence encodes CASSLDRVQTQYF. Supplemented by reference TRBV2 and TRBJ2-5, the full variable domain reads EPEVTQTPSHQVTQMGQEVILRCVPISNHLYFYWYRQILGQKVEFLVSFYNNEISEKSEIFDDQFSVERPDGSNFTLKIRSTKLEDSAMYFCASSLDRVQTQYFGPGTRLLVL.

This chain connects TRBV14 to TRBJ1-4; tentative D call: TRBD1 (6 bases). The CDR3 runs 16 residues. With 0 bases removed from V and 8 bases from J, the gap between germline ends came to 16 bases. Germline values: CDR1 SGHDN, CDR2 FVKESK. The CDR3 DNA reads TGTGCCAGCAGCCAAGATAAAGGGGGACCCCCCGAAAAACTGTTTTTT. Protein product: CASSQDKGGPPEKLFF.

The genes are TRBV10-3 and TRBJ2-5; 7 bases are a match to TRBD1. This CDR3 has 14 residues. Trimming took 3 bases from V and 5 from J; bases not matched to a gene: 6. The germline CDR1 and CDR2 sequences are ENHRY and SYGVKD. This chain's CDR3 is CAISDVTGAETQYF. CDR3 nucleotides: TGTGCCATCAGTGATGTAACAGGGGCGGAGACCCAGTACTTC.

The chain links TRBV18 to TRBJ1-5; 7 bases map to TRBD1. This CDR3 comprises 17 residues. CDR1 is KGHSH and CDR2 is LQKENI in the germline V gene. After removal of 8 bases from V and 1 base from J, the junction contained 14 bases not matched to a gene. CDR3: CASARQGVGLSNQPQHF. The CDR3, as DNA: TGTGCCAGCGCAAGACAGGGCGTCGGTTTAAGCAATCAGCCCCAGCATTTT.

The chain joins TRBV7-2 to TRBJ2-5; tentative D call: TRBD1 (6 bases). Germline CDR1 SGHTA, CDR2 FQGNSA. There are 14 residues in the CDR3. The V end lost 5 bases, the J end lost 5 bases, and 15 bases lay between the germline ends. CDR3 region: CASSLTGIGETQYF. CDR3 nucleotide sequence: TGTGCCAGCAGCCTTACAGGGATTGGCGAGACCCAGTACTTC.

The CDR3 reads CASSPSTSVSSYEQYF. The CDR3 region has the DNA TGTGCCAGCTCACCTTCTACTAGCGTTAGTTCCTACGAGCAGTACTTC. V usage is TRBV18 and J usage is TRBJ2-7; TRBD2 matches at 7 bases. Trimming removed 3 bases from V and 1 base from J; junction bases left unmatched: 9. Germline V lookup: CDR1 KGHSH, CDR2 LQKENI. CDR3 length: 16 residues.

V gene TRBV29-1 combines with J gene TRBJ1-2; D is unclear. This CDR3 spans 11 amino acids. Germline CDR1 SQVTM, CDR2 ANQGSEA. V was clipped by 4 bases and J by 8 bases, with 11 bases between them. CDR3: CSVVRDYGYTF. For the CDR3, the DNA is TGCAGCGTTGTGAGGGATTACGGCTACACCTTC.

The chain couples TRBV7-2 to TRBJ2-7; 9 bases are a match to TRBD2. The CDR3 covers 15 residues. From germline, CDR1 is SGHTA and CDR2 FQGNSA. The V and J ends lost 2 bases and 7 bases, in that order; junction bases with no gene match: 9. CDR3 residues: CASSLWSSGEWEQYF. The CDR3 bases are TGTGCCAGCAGCTTATGGTCTAGCGGGGAATGGGAGCAGTACTTC. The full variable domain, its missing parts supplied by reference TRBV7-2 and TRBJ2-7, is GAGVSQSPSNKVTEKGKDVELRCDPISGHTALYWYRQSLGQGLEFLIYFQGNSAPDKSGLPSDRFSAERTGGSVSTLTIQRTQQEDSAVYLCASSLWSSGEWEQYFGPGTRLTVT.

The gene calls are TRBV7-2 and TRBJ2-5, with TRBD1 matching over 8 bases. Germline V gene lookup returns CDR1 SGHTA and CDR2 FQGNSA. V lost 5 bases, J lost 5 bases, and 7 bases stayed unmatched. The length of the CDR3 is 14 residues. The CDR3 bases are TGTGCCAGCAGCCCGACAGGGGCGGGGGAGACCCAGTACTTC. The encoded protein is CASSPTGAGETQYF.

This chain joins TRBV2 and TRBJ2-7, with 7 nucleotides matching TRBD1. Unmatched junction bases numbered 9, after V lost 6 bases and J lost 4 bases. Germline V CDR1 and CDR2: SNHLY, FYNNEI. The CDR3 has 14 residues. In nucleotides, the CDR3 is TGTGCCAGCAGGGCCGGGACAGACCCGTACGAGCAGTACTTC. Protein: CASRAGTDPYEQYF.

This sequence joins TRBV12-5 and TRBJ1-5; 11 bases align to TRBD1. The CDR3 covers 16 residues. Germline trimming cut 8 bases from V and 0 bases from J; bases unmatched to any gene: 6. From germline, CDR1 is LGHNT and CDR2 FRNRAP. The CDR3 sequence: CASPGTGGISNQPQHF. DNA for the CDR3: TGTGCTAGTCCCGGGACAGGGGGGATTAGCAATCAGCCCCAGCATTTT.

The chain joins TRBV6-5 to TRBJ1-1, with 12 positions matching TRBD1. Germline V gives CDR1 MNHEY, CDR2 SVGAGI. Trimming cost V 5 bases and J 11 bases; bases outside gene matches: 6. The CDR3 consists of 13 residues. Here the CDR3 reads CASSEGQGAIAFF. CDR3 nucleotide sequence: TGTGCCAGCAGTGAGGGACAGGGGGCGATCGCTTTCTTT.

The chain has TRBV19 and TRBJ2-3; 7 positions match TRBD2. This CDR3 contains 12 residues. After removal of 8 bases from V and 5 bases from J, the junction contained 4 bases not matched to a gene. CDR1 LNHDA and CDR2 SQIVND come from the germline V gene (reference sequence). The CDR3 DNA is TGTGCCAGTCGAGGGAGGGGAGATACGCAGTATTTT. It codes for CASRGRGDTQYF.

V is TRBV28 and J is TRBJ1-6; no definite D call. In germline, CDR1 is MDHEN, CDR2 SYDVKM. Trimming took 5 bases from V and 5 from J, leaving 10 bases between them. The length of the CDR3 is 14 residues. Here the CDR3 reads CASSGLVDNSPLHF. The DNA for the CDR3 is TGTGCCAGCAGTGGGCTTGTGGATAATTCACCCCTCCACTTT.

CDR3 region: CASRRGGANQPQHF. The CDR3 nucleotides are TGTGCCAGCAGACGAGGGGGCGCAAATCAGCCCCAGCATTTT. The V gene is TRBV6-5, the J gene TRBJ1-5; TRBD1 matches at 7 bases. J gave up 4 bases and V 6 bases, and 6 bases lay outside the gene matches. The CDR3 loop spans 14 amino acids. CDR1 and CDR2 (germline): MNHEY, SVGAGI.

The CDR3 here is CATSTGSGNTIYF. The CDR3, as DNA: TGTGCCACCAGTACGGGGTCTGGAAACACCATATATTTT. V and J are TRBV15 and TRBJ1-3, with D hard to call. This CDR3 comprises 13 residues. From germline, CDR1 is LNHNV and CDR2 YYDKDF (reference sequence). The ends were cut back, 6 bases at V and 1 base at J, with 7 bases in the middle. Filled out from reference TRBV15 and TRBJ1-3, the complete variable domain reads DAMVIQNPRYQVTQFGKPVTLSCSQTLNHNVMYWYQQKSSQAPKLLFHYYDKDFNNEADTPDNFQSRRPNTSFCFLDIRSPGLGDTAMYLCATSTGSGNTIYFGEGSWLTVV.